The T cell receptor (beta chain) described here comes from a study of regulatory T cells. V was shortened by 5 bases and J by 2 bases, with 10 bases between the two germline ends. Germline CDR1 MDHEN, CDR2 SYDVKM. The CDR3 loop spans 14 amino acids. The PCR used 52 TRBV and 13 TRBJ primers. TCRdb's table, derived via immunoSEQ multiplex PCR, lists solely in-frame clones and lacks some. The table has fewer than 13,000 clones, 84% seen once. The TCR originated in a person aged 18-29 years with CD3G deficiency. The chain links TRBV28 to TRBJ2-1; D is uncertain. Sequencing was done on a sample of CD8+ T cells sorted from blood. Written as DNA, the CDR3 is TGTGCCAGCAGTCCCAGGTACCCCTACAATGAGCAGTTCTTC. Translation gives CASSPRYPYNEQFF.